The sequence of this T cell receptor beta chain was determined in a study of tumor and adjacent non-tumor tissue in lung cancer. Study-level background: There were around 11 adenocarcinoma, a couple of squamous cell carcinoma and 1 small cell lung cancer cases. Aged about 30 to 76 years, patients included roughly eleven men and 5 women with stage I to III disease.

With regard to this clonotype: At one end the junction does not follow the germline gene, possibly because of a read error.

The library came from three nested PCR rounds adapted from ARM-PCR protocols. TCRdb re-called the multiplex PCR reads through MiXCR, storing one row per CDR3 protein. The data contain 65,000 to 80,000 distinct CDR3 sequences, around three quarters of them seen just once; the ten biggest clones take up roughly 28%. No cell sorting was done before RNA was extracted from the tissue. The CDR3 is 14 residues long. The germline CDR1 and CDR2 sequences are MNHNS and SASEGT. The rearrangement uses TRBV6-1 and TRBJ2-3; perhaps D is TRBD1 or TRBD2 (5 bases each). The TCR sequence derives from a man aged 60 to 75 with non-small cell lung cancer. The source material was lung tumor tissue. The CDR3 is CVSSSGHSTDTQYF. CDR3 bases: TGTGTCAGCAGTTCGGGGCATTCGACAGATACGCAGTATTTT.